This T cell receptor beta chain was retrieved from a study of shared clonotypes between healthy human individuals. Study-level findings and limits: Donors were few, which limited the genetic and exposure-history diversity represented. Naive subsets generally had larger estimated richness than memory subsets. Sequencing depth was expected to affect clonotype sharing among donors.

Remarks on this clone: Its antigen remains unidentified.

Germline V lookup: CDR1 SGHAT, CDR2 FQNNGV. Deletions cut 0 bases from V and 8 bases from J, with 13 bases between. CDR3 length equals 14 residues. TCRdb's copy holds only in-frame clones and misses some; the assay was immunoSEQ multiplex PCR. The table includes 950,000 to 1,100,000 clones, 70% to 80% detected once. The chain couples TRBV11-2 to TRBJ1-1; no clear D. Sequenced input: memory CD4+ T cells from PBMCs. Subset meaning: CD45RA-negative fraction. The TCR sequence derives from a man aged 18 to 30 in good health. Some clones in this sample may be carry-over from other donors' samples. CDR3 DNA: TGTGCCAGCAGCTTAGATAGTGGGTTTCACGAAGCTTTCTTT. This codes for CASSLDSGFHEAFF. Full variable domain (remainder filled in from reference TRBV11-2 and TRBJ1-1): EAGVAQSPRYKIIEKRQSVAFWCNPISGHATLYWYQQILGQGPKLLIQFQNNGVVDDSQLPKDRFSAERLKGVDSTLKIQPAKLEDSAVYLCASSLDSGFHEAFFGQGTRLTVV.